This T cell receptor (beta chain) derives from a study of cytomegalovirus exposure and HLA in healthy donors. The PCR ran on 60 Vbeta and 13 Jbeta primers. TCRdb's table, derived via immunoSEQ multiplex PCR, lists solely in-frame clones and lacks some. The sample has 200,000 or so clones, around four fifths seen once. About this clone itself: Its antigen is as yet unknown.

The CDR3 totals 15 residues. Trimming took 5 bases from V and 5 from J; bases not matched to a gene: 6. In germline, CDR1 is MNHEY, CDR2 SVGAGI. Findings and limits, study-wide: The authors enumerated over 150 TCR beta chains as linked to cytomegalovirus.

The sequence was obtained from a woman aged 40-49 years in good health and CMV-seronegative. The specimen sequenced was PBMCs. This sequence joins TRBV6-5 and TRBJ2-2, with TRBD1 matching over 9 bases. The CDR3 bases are TGTGCCAGCAGTCCGGACAGGGGCAAAACCGGGGAGCTGTTTTTT. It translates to CASSPDRGKTGELFF.